These 17 T cell receptor beta chains were sequenced from one sample in a study of cytomegalovirus exposure and HLA in healthy donors (dated by TCRdb to 2016 to 2017). The library was produced with the immunoSEQ multiplex PCR assay. The multiplex PCR relied on a mix of 60 forward primers for TCR Vbeta segments and 13 reverse primers for TCR Jbeta segments. TCRdb retrieved this table from immuneACCESS and kept in-frame rearrangements only. Not all clones are present; in checked studies, unresolved V genes account for under half, and no reason is known for the remainder. For this sample the table gives just under 250,000 clones, of which around 80% were detected only once. The ten largest clones capture 5% to 6% of the sample. Material: PBMCs. These receptors all come from a woman aged 40 to 50 in good health and CMV-seropositive.

The chain uses TRBV5-1 and TRBJ1-1; no clear D gene. Per the germline V gene, CDR1 is SGHRS and CDR2 is YFSETQ. V lost 4 bases to trimming and J lost 1 base, with 8 bases between them. The CDR3 totals 13 residues. DNA of the CDR3: TGCGCCAGCAGCCCCGAGGGGAACACTGAAGCTTTCTTT. This translates into CASSPEGNTEAFF.

The chain recombines TRBV10-1 with TRBJ1-2, with D unclear. The CDR3 is 15 residues long. V lost 0 bases and J lost 2, with 10 bases in between. CDR1 is WNHNN, CDR2 SYGVQD, per germline (reference sequence). This CDR3 is CASSESRVLNYGYTF. DNA for the CDR3: TGCGCCAGCAGTGAGTCGCGGGTCCTAAACTATGGCTACACCTTC.

The gene calls are TRBV11-3 and TRBJ2-2, with D unresolved. The germline CDR1 and CDR2 sequences are SGHNT and YENEEA. The CDR3 length is 16 residues. Trimming removed 5 bases from V and 0 bases from J, with 13 bases in between. CDR3 in amino acids: CASSPTDTTNTGELFF. CDR3 DNA sequence: TGTGCCAGCAGCCCTACCGACACAACGAACACCGGGGAGCTGTTTTTT.

The chain links TRBV18 to TRBJ1-3, with D possibly TRBD1 on 5 matching bases. V gave up 5 bases and J gave up 0 bases, with 8 bases separating them. This CDR3 comprises 14 residues. Germline assignment: CDR1 KGHSH and CDR2 LQKENI. CDR3 protein: CASSTTDSGNTIYF. As DNA, the CDR3 is TGTGCCAGCTCAACGACAGACTCTGGAAACACCATATATTTT.

This clone has just one count. The CDR3 region has the DNA TGCGCCAGCAGCCAAGACCCCCCTAGAGGGACTTCTCCAGATACGCAGTATTTT. Its protein is CASSQDPPRGTSPDTQYF. V and J are TRBV4-1 and TRBJ2-3; a weak D match, TRBD2 (6 bases). The V gene's germline CDR1 is MGHRA and CDR2 YSYEKL. V dropped 0 bases and J dropped 4 bases, with 20 bases sitting between them. The CDR3 runs 18 residues.

The chain combines TRBV5-4 with TRBJ1-6; D remains ambiguous. Trimming removed 0 bases from V and 7 bases from J, with 11 bases in between. The germline gives CDR1 SGHNT, CDR2 YYREEE (reference sequence). This CDR3 contains 15 residues. CDR3 nucleotides: TGTGCCAGCAGCTTGGGTTCGAGGGCCAATTCACCCCTCCACTTT. This encodes CASSLGSRANSPLHF.

This clone was detected once. This rearrangement joins TRBV11-3 to TRBJ2-3; 10 bases align to TRBD2. V shed 5 bases, J shed 0 bases, and the junction held 2 bases outside the gene matches. The CDR3 extends over 15 amino acids. Germline CDR1 reads SGHNT; CDR2 reads YENEEA. The CDR3 loop is CASSQTSGSTDTQYF. In nucleotides, the CDR3 is TGTGCCAGCAGCCAGACTAGCGGGAGCACAGATACGCAGTATTTT.

The chain carries TRBV10-3 and TRBJ2-3; D not certain. V was clipped by 5 bases and J by 1 base, with 13 bases between them. Germline CDR1 is ENHRY and CDR2 is SYGVKD. The CDR3 runs 15 residues. The CDR3 spells CAISTGSTGTDTQYF. DNA for the CDR3: TGTGCCATCAGTACCGGTTCTACTGGCACAGATACGCAGTATTTT.

This chain joins TRBV5-4 and TRBJ2-5, with 8 bases that match TRBD1. This CDR3 has 14 residues. Germline V gene data show CDR1 as SGHNT and CDR2 as YYREEE (reference sequence). After removal of 4 bases from V and 5 bases from J, the junction contained 7 bases not matched to a gene. The CDR3 nucleotides are TGTGCCAGCAGCCTTTTTGACAGGGGTGAGACCCAGTACTTC. Translating gives CASSLFDRGETQYF.

The chain is built from TRBV7-3 and TRBJ1-1; 7 bases match TRBD1. The CDR3 loop spans 14 amino acids. V gave up 4 bases and J gave up 2 bases; unmatched junction bases: 4. The germline gives CDR1 SGHTA, CDR2 FQGTGA. The CDR3 loop is CASSSGGGNTEAFF. CDR3 nucleotides: TGTGCCAGCAGCTCAGGGGGTGGCAACACTGAAGCTTTCTTT.

The chain links TRBV10-3 to TRBJ2-5; 9 nucleotides agree with TRBD1. This CDR3 has 14 amino acids. Looked up from germline, CDR1 is ENHRY and CDR2 is SYGVKD. The V gene end was trimmed by 7 bases and the J gene end by 5 bases; junction bases not matched to a gene: 8. The CDR3 DNA reads TGTGCCATCAACCCGACAGGGGGTAGGGAGACCCAGTACTTC. Protein sequence: CAINPTGGRETQYF.

This chain links TRBV6-1 with TRBJ1-2, with a weak D call TRBD1 (6 bases). V was pared by 5 bases and J by 0 bases, with 13 bases between. In germline, CDR1 is MNHNS, CDR2 SASEGT. CDR3 length: 15 amino acids. CDR3 nucleotides: TGTGCCAGCAGTTCAGGGGCGTCAGCTAACTATGGCTACACCTTC. It is translated as CASSSGASANYGYTF.

This chain uses TRBV6-5 with TRBJ2-2; 10 bases line up with TRBD2. V shed 4 bases, J shed 2 bases, and the junction held 4 bases outside the gene matches. The V gene's germline CDR1 is MNHEY and CDR2 SVGAGI. The CDR3 is 16 amino acids. CDR3 region: CASSSSGSGNTGELFF. The DNA of the CDR3 is TGTGCCAGCAGTTCTAGCGGGAGCGGAAACACCGGGGAGCTGTTTTTT.

V and J are TRBV11-2 and TRBJ2-7; 10 bases map to TRBD1. The CDR3 has 14 amino acids. V was pared by 2 bases and J by 5 bases, with 3 bases of the junction left unmatched. Germline CDR1 reads SGHAT; CDR2 reads FQNNGV. CDR3 sequence: CASSLMGTGDEQYF. In DNA form, the CDR3 reads TGTGCCAGCAGCTTAATGGGGACAGGGGACGAGCAGTACTTC.

The V and J genes are TRBV7-2 and TRBJ1-6, with D possibly TRBD1 on 6 matching bases. Trimming pared 6 bases from V and 3 bases from J, leaving 12 bases between. Per germline, CDR1 SGHTA and CDR2 FQGNSA. The length of the CDR3 is 15 residues. This CDR3 is CASREGQNYNSPLHF. The CDR3 DNA reads TGTGCCAGCAGAGAAGGACAGAACTATAATTCACCCCTCCACTTT.

The chain is built from TRBV4-3 and TRBJ2-1; 9 bases are a match to TRBD1. With 4 bases clipped from V and 5 bases from J, the junction kept 12 bases outside the gene matches. The CDR3 spans 17 residues. Germline V gene data show CDR1 as LGHNA and CDR2 as YSLEER. The CDR3 nucleotides are TGCGCCAGCAGCCCAGTCTTTCGGGACAGGGTGAACAATGAGCAGTTCTTC. Amino acid sequence: CASSPVFRDRVNNEQFF.

This rearrangement joins TRBV2 to TRBJ1-5; D unresolved. The length of the CDR3 is 14 residues. V was trimmed by 0 bases and J by 4 bases, leaving 7 bases between them. CDR1 and CDR2 (germline): SNHLY, FYNNEI. This CDR3 is CASSEAASNQPQHF. Written as DNA, the CDR3 is TGTGCCAGCAGTGAAGCGGCCTCGAATCAGCCCCAGCATTTT.